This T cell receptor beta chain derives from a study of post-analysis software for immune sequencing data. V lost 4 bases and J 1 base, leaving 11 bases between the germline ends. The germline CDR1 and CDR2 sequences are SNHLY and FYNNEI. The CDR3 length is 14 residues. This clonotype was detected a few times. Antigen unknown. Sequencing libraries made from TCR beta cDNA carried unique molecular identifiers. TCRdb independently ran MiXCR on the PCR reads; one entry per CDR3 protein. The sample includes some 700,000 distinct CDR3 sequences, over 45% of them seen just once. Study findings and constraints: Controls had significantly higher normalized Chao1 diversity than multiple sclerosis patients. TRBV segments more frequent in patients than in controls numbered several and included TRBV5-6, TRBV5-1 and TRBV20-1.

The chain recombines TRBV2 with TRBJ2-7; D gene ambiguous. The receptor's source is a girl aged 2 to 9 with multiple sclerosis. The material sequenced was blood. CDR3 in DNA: TGTGCCAGCAGTGGGGGTCTAGAATCCTACGAGCAGTACTTC. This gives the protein CASSGGLESYEQYF.